This entry is about one T cell receptor (beta chain). This entry belongs to a study of T cell changes during pregnancy in multiple sclerosis. The CDR3 length is 14 residues. The V and J ends lost 1 base and 15 bases, in that order; junction bases with no gene match: 7. Looked up from germline, CDR1 is SGHDN and CDR2 is FVKESK. Using immunoSEQ multiplex PCR, the repertoire was profiled, and TCRdb retains in-frame clones only, with some absent. The data contain under 70,000 clones, 85% to 95% of them seen just once; the ten biggest clones take up roughly 0.3%. V usage is TRBV14 and J usage is TRBJ2-1; 12 bases line up with TRBD2. The sample here was CD4+ T cells from peripheral blood mononuclear cells, taken after pregnancy. This clonotype was obtained from a female donor with multiple sclerosis, enrolled in a pregnancy study. The CDR3 coding sequence is TGTGCCAGCAGCCAAGTCTCTAGCGGGGGGGGATGGTTCTTC. Translated, it gives CASSQVSSGGGWFF.